This entry lists 5 T cell receptor beta chains sequenced from one sample in a study of regulatory T cells in long-lasting Graves disease. Arm-PCR of CDR3 regions and iRepertoire HTBI primers were used to build TCR beta libraries. A single record per CDR3 protein comes from TCRdb applying MiXCR to the multiplex PCR reads. This sample has around 400,000 distinct CDR3 sequences, with around 16% found just once. As for time point: newly diagnosed GD, antithyroid drugs for less than 3 months. RNA isolated from PBMCs was used to make the TCR library. This sample also belongs to another study, concerning T cells in Graves' hyperthyroidism and ophthalmopathy.

This specimen was peripheral blood mononuclear cells (PBMCs), taken at new diagnosis, from a patient treated with antithyroid drugs. All receptors come from a woman in her thirties or forties with Graves disease.

As regards this clonotype: Its ends do not fully match the called genes, so a read error is possible. V and J are TRBV19 and TRBJ2-1; no clear D. From germline, CDR1 is LNHDA and CDR2 SQIVND (reference sequence). There are 14 residues in the CDR3. The CDR3: CASSILGIHNEQVF. Written as DNA, the CDR3 is TGTGCCAGTAGTATTCTGGGGATCCACAATGAGCAGGTCTTC.

This clonotype was seen a few times. This chain joins TRBV3-1 and TRBJ2-3, with TRBD2 matching 13 bases. Germline assignment: CDR1 LGHDT and CDR2 YNNKEL (reference sequence). CDR3 length equals 17 residues. V lost 5 bases to trimming and J lost 3 bases; unmatched junction nucleotides: 8. CDR3 region: CASSYGLAGALTDTQYF. CDR3 in DNA: TGTGCCAGCAGCTACGGACTAGCGGGAGCTTTGACAGATACGCAGTATTTT.

This clonotype came up a few times. The rearrangement links TRBV11-3 to TRBJ2-3, with unresolved D. Trimming took 0 bases from V and 0 from J, leaving 7 bases between them. CDR3 length: 15 amino acids. In germline, CDR1 is SGHNT, CDR2 YENEEA. As DNA, the CDR3 is TGTGCCAGCAGCTTAGACCCTGACAGCACAGATACGCAGTATTTT. This sequence encodes CASSLDPDSTDTQYF.

The table lists this clonotype with a few counts. The rearrangement joins TRBV11-2 to TRBJ2-2; D may be TRBD2 (5 bases). Per germline, CDR1 SGHAT and CDR2 FQNNGV. This CDR3 has 13 residues. Trimming stripped 3 bases from V and 9 bases from J, with 11 bases between. The CDR3 spells CASSLNPGWELFF. The CDR3 DNA reads TGTGCCAGCAGCTTGAATCCGGGGTGGGAGCTGTTTTTT.

The rearrangement links TRBV5-4 to TRBJ2-3; TRBD2 is a possible D gene (5 bases). The CDR3 runs 15 residues. Germline V gene data show CDR1 as SGHNT and CDR2 as YYREEE (reference sequence). V lost 4 bases and J lost 2, with 14 bases in between. DNA of the CDR3: TGTGCCAGCAGCGACAAGACTATTTACACAGATACGCAGTATTTT. This sequence encodes CASSDKTIYTDTQYF.